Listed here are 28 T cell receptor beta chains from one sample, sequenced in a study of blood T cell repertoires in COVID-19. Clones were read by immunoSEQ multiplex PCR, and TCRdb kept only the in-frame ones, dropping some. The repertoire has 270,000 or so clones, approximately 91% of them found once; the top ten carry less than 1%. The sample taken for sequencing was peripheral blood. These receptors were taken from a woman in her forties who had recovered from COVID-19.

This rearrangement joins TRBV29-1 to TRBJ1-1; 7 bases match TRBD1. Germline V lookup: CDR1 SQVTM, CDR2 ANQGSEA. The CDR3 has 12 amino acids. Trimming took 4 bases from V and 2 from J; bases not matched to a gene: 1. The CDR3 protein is CSVGDSNTEAFF. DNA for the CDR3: TGCAGCGTTGGGGACAGCAACACTGAAGCTTTCTTT.

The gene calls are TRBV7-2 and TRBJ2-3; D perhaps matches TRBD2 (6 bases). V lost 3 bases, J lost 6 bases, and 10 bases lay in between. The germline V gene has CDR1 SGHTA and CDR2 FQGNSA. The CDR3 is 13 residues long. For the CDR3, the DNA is TGTGCCAGCAGCTTGGGGGGTTCGGATACGCAGTATTTT. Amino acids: CASSLGGSDTQYF.

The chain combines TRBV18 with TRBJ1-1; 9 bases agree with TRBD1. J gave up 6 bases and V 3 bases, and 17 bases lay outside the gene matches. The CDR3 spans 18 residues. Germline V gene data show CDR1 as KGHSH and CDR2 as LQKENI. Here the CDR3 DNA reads TGTGCCAGCTCACCCTTACAAGGACAGGGGATGCGGCCTTCTGAAGCTTTCTTT. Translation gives CASSPLQGQGMRPSEAFF.

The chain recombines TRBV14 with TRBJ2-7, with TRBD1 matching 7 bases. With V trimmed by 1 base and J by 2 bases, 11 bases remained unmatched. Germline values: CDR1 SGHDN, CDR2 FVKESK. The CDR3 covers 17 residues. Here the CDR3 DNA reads TGTGCCAGCAGCCAAGCGACAGGGTCAGCCAATACCTACGAGCAGTACTTC. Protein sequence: CASSQATGSANTYEQYF.

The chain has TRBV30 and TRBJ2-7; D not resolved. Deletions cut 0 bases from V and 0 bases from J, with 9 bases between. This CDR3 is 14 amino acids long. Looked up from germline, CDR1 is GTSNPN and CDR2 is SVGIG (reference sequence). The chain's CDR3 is CAWSVLLDSYEQYF. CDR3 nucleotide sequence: TGTGCCTGGAGTGTACTCCTTGACTCCTACGAGCAGTACTTC.

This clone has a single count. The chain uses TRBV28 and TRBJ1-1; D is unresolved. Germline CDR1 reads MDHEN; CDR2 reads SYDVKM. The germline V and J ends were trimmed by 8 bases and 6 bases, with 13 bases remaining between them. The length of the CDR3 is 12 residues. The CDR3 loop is CASAPPGAEAFF. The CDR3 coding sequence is TGTGCCAGCGCTCCCCCGGGAGCTGAAGCTTTCTTT. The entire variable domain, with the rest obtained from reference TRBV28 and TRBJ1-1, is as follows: DVKVTQSSRYLVKRTGEKVFLECVQDMDHENMFWYRQDPGLGLRLIYFSYDVKMKEKGDIPEGYSVSREKKERFSLILESASTNQTSMYLCASAPPGAEAFFGQGTRLTVV.

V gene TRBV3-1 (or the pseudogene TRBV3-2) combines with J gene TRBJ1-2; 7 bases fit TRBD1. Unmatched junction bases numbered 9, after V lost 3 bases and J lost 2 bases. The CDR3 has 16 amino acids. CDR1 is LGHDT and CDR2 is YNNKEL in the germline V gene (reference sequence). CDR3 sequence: CASSHHGRDSNYGYTF. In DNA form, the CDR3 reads TGTGCCAGCAGCCACCACGGCCGGGACAGCAACTATGGCTACACCTTC.

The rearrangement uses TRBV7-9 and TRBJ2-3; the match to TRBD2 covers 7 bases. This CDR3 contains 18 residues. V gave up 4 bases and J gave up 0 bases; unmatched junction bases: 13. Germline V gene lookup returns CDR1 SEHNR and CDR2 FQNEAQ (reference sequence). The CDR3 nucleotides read TGTGCCAGCAGCTCCACCCCCGGCAGCGGGGATAGCACAGATACGCAGTATTTT. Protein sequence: CASSSTPGSGDSTDTQYF.

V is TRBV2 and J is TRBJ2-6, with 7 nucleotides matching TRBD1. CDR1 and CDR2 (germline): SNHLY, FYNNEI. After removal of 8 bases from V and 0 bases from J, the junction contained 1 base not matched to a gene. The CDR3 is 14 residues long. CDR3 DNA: TGTGCCAGCCGACAGGGCTCTGGGGCCAACGTCCTGACTTTC. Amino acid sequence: CASRQGSGANVLTF.

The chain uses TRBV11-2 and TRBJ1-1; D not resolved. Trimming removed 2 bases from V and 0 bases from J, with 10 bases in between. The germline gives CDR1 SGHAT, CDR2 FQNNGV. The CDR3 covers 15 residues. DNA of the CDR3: TGTGCCAGCAGCTTATTGCCCAGTTTGAACACTGAAGCTTTCTTT. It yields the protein CASSLLPSLNTEAFF. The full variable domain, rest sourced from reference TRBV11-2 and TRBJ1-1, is EAGVAQSPRYKIIEKRQSVAFWCNPISGHATLYWYQQILGQGPKLLIQFQNNGVVDDSQLPKDRFSAERLKGVDSTLKIQPAKLEDSAVYLCASSLLPSLNTEAFFGQGTRLTVV.

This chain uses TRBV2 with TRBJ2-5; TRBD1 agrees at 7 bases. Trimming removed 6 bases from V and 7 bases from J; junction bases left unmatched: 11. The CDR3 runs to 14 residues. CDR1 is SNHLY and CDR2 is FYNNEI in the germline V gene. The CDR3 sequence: CASRRDSAQGTQYF. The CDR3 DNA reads TGTGCCAGCAGACGGGACAGTGCTCAGGGGACCCAGTACTTC.

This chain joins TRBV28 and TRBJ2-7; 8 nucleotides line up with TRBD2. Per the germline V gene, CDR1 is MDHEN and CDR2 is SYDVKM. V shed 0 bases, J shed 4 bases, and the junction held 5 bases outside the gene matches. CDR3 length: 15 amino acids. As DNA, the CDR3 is TGTGCCAGCAGTTTATGGGGACGGGGGGGTTACGAGCAGTACTTC. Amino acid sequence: CASSLWGRGGYEQYF.

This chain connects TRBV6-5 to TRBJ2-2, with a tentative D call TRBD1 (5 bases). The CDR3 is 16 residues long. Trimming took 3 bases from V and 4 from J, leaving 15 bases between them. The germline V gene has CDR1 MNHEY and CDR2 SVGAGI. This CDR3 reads CASSYFTTGSTGELFF. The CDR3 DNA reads TGTGCCAGCAGTTATTTTACCACAGGTAGCACCGGGGAGCTGTTTTTT.

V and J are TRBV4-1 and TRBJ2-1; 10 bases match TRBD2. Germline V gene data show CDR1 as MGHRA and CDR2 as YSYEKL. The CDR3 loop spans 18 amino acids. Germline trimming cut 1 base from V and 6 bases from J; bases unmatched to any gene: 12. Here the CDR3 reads CASSQGSSGRAWGNEQFF. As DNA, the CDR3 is TGCGCCAGCAGCCAAGGGTCCAGCGGGAGGGCCTGGGGCAATGAGCAGTTCTTC.

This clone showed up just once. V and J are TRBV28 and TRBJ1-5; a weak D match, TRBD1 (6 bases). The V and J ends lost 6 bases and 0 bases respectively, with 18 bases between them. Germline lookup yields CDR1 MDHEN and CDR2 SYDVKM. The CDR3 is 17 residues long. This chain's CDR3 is CASSSTDSRYSNQPQHF. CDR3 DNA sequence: TGTGCCAGCAGCTCCACGGACAGTAGATATAGCAATCAGCCCCAGCATTTT.

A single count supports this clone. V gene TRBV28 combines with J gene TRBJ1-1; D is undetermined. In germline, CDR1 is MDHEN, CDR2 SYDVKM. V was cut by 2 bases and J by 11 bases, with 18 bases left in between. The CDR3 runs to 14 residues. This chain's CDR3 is CASSLTVPSGWAFF. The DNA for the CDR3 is TGTGCCAGCAGTTTAACGGTCCCATCGGGTTGGGCTTTCTTT.

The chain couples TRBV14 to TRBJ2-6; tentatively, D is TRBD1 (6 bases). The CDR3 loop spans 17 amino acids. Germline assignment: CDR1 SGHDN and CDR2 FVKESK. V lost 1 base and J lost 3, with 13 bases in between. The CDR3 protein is CASSQVIQGDGANVLTF. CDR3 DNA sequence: TGTGCCAGCAGCCAAGTCATACAGGGTGATGGGGCCAACGTCCTGACTTTC.

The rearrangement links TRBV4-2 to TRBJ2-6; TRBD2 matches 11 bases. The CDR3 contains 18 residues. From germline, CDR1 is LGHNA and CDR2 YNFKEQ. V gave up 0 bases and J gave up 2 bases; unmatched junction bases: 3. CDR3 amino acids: CASSQELAGVPGANVLTF. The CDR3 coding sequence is TGTGCCAGCAGCCAAGAACTAGCGGGAGTGCCTGGGGCCAACGTCCTGACTTTC.

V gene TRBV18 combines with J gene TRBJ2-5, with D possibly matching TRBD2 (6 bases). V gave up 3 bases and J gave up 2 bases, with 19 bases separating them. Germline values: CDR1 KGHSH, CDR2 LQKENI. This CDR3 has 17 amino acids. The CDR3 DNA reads TGTGCCAGCTCACCTCGGGGTGGCGGGGAACCACAAGAGACCCAGTACTTC. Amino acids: CASSPRGGGEPQETQYF.

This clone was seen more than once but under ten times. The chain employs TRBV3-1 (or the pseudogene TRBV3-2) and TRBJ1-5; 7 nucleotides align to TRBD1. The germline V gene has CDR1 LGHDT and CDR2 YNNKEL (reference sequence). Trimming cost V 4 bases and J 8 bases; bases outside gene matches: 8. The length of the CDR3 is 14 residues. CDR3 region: CASSPRTGGEPQHF. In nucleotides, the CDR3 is TGTGCCAGCAGCCCTCGGACAGGTGGTGAGCCCCAGCATTTT.

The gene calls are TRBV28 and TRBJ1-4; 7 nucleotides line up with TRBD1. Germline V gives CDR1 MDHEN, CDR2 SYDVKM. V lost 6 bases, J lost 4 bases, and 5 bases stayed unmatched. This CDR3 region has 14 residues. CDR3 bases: TGTGCCAGCAGACCGACAGGGCGTAATGAAAAACTGTTTTTT. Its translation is CASRPTGRNEKLFF.

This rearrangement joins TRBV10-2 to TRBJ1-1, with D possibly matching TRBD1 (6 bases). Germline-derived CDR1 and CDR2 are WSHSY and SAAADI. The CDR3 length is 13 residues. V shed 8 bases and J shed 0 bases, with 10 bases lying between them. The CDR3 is CASYRAMNTEAFF. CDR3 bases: TGCGCCAGCTACAGGGCCATGAACACTGAAGCTTTCTTT.

The CDR3 is CASSLRQGDDEQFF. The CDR3 DNA reads TGCGCCAGCAGCTTGAGGCAGGGTGACGATGAGCAGTTCTTC. The genes are TRBV5-1 and TRBJ2-1, with D possibly being TRBD1 (5 bases). The CDR3 contains 14 residues. The germline V and J ends were trimmed by 1 base and 8 bases, with 13 bases remaining between them. Germline V gives CDR1 SGHRS, CDR2 YFSETQ.

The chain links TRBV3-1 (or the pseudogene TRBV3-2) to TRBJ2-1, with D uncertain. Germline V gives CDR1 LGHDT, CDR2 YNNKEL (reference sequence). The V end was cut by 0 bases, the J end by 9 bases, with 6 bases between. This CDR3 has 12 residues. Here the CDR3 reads CASSQDLREQFF. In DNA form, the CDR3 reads TGTGCCAGCAGCCAAGATTTGCGTGAGCAGTTCTTC.

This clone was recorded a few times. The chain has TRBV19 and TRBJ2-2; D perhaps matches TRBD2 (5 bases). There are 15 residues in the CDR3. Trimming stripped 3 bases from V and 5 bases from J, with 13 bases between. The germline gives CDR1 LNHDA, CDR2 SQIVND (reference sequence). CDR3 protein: CASSIRGMVTGELFF. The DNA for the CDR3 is TGTGCCAGTAGTATCCGGGGAATGGTTACCGGGGAGCTGTTTTTT.

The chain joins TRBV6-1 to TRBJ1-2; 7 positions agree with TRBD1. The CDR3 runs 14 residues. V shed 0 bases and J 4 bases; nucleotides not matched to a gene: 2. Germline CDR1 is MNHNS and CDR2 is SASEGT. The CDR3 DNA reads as TGTGCCAGCAGTGAAGCAGGGGGCGGCTATGGCTACACCTTC. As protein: CASSEAGGGYGYTF.

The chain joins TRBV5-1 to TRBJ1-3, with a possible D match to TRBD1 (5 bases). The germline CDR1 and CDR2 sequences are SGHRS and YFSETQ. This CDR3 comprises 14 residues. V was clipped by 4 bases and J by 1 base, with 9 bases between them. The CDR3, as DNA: TGCGCCAGCAGCAAGGGGTTTTCTGGAAACACCATATATTTT. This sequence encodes CASSKGFSGNTIYF.

Here the CDR3 reads CASSTGQGFHNEQFF. As DNA, the CDR3 is TGTGCCAGCAGCACCGGACAGGGGTTTCACAATGAGCAGTTCTTC. The chain combines TRBV5-4 with TRBJ2-1; the match to TRBD1 covers 9 bases. Germline CDR1 and CDR2: SGHNT and YYREEE (reference sequence). J was trimmed by 5 bases and V by 4 bases; bases with no gene match: 7. The CDR3 covers 15 residues.